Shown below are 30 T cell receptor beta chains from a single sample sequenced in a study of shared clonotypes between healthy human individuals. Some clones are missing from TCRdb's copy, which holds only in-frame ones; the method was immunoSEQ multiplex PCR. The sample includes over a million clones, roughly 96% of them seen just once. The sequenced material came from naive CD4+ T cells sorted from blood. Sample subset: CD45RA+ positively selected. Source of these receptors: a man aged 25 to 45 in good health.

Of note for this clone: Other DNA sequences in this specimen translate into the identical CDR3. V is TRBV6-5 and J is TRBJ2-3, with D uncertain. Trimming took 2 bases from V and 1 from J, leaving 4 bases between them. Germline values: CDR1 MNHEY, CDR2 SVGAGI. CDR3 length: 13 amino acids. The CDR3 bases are TGTGCCAGCAGTTACCCAGGCACAGATACGCAGTATTTT. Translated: CASSYPGTDTQYF.

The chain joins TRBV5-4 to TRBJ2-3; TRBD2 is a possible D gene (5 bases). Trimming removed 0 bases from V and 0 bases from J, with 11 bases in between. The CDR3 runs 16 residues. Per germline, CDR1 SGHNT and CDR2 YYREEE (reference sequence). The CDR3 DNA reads TGTGCCAGCAGCTTGGGAGGGTACTATAGCACAGATACGCAGTATTTT. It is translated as CASSLGGYYSTDTQYF.

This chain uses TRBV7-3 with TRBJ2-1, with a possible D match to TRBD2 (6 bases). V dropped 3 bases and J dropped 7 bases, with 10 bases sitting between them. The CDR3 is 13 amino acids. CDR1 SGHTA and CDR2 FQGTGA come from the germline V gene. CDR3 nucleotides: TGTGCCAGCAGCTTTCACCGGGGGAATGAGCAGTTCTTC. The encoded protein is CASSFHRGNEQFF. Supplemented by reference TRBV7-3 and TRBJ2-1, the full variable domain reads GAGVSQTPSNKVTEKGKYVELRCDPISGHTALYWYRQSLGQGPEFLIYFQGTGAADDSGLPNDRFFAVRPEGSVSTLKIQRTERGDSAVYLCASSFHRGNEQFFGPGTRLTVL.

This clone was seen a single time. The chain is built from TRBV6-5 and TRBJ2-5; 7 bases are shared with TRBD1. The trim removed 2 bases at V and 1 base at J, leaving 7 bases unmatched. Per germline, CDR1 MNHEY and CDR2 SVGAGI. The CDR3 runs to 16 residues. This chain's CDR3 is CASSYGFGTAQETQYF. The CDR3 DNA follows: TGTGCCAGCAGTTACGGTTTTGGGACAGCCCAAGAGACCCAGTACTTC.

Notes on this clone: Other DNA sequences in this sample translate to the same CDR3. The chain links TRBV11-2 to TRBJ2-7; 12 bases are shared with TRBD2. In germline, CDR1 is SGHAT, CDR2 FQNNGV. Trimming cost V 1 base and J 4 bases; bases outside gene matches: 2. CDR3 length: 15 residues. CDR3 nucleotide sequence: TGTGCCAGCAGCTTAGGACTAGCGGGAGTATACGAGCAGTACTTC. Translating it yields CASSLGLAGVYEQYF.

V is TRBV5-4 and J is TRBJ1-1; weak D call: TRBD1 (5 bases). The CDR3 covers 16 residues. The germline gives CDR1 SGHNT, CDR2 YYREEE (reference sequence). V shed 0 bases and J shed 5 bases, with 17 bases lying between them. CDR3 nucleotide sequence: TGTGCCAGCAGCTTGGACAGGAGCCGGGGGGGGACTGAAGCTTTCTTT. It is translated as CASSLDRSRGGTEAFF.

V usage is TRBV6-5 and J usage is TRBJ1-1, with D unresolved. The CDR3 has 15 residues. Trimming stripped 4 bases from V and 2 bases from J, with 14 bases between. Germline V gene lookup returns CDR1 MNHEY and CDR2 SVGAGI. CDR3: CASSSSLYGNTEAFF. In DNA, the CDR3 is TGTGCCAGCAGTTCCTCTCTCTACGGTAACACTGAAGCTTTCTTT.

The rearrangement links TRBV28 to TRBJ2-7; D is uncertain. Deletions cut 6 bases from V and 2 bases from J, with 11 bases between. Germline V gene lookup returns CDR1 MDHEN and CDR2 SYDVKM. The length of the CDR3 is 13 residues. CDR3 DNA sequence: TGTGCCAGCAGGACAAGACGAACCTACGAGCAGTACTTC. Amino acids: CASRTRRTYEQYF.

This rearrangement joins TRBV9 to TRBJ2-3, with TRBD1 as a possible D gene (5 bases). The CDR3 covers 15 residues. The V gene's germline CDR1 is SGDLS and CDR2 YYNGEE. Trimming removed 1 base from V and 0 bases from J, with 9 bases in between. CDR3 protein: CASSVQGTSTDTQYF. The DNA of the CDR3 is TGTGCCAGCAGCGTACAGGGAACTAGCACAGATACGCAGTATTTT. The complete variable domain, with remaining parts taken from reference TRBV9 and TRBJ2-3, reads DSGVTQTPKHLITATGQRVTLRCSPRSGDLSVYWYQQSLDQGLQFLIQYYNGEERAKGNILERFSAQQFPDLHSELNLSSLELGDSALYFCASSVQGTSTDTQYFGPGTRLTVL.

The CDR3 sequence is CVLGVNTEAFF. DNA of the CDR3: TGTGTCCTTGGGGTGAACACTGAAGCTTTCTTT. This chain links TRBV30 with TRBJ1-1, with D uncertain. This CDR3 spans 11 amino acids. Per the germline V gene, CDR1 is GTSNPN and CDR2 is SVGIG (reference sequence).

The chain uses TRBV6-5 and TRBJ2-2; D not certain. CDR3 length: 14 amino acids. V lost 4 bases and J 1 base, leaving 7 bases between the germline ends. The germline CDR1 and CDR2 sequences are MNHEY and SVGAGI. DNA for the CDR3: TGTGCCAGCAGTTCTGTCAGGAACACCGGGGAGCTGTTTTTT. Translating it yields CASSSVRNTGELFF.

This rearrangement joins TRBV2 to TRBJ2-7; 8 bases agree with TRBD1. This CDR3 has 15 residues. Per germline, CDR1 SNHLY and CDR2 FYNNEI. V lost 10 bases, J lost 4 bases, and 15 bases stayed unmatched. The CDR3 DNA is TGTGCCACCGCGACAGGGGCAAATTCCGTTTACGAGCAGTACTTC. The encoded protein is CATATGANSVYEQYF.

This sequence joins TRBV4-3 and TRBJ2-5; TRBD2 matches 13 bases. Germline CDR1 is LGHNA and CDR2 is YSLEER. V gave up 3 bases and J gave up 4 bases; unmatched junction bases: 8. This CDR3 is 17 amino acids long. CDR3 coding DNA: TGCGCCAGCAGCCAGAACCGACTAGCGGGAGGTCGAGAGACCCAGTACTTC. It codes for CASSQNRLAGGRETQYF.

The CDR3 bases are TGTGCCAGCAGCAGACAGGGGGCCTCTGAAGCTTTCTTT. It codes for CASSRQGASEAFF. This chain connects TRBV7-9 to TRBJ1-1, with 10 nucleotides matching TRBD1. V gave up 5 bases and J gave up 6 bases; unmatched junction bases: 3. Germline V CDR1 and CDR2: SEHNR, FQNEAQ (reference sequence). The CDR3 loop spans 13 amino acids.

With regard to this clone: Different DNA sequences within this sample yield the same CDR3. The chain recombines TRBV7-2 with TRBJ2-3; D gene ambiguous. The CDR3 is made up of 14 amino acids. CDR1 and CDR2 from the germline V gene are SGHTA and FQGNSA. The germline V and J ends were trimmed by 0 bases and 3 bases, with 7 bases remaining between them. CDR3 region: CASSLARRTDTQYF. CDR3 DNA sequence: TGTGCCAGCAGCTTAGCAAGACGAACAGATACGCAGTATTTT.

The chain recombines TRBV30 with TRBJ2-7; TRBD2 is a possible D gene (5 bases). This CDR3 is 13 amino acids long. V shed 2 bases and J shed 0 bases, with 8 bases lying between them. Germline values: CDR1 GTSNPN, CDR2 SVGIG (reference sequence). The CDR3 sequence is CAWSSRGSYEQYF. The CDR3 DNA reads TGTGCCTGGAGTTCCCGGGGCTCCTACGAGCAGTACTTC.

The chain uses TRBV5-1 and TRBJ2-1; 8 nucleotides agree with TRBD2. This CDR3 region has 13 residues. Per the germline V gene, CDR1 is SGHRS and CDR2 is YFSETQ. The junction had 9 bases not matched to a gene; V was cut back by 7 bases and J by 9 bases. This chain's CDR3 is CASSVGGGGEQFF. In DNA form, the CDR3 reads TGCGCCAGCTCCGTCGGGGGGGGAGGTGAGCAGTTCTTC.

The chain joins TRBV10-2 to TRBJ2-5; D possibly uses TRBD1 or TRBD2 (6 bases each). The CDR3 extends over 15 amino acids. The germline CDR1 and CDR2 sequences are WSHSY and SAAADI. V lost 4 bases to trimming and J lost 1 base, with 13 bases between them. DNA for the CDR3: TGCGCCAGCAGTGCCATAGGAGGGGGCCAAGAGACCCAGTACTTC. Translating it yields CASSAIGGGQETQYF.

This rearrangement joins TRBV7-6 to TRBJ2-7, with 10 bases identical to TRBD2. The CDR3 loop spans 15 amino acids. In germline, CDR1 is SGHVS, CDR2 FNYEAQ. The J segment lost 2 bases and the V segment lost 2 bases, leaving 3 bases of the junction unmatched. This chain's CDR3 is CASSLLAGVTYEQYF. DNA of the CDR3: TGTGCCAGCAGCTTACTAGCGGGAGTAACCTACGAGCAGTACTTC.

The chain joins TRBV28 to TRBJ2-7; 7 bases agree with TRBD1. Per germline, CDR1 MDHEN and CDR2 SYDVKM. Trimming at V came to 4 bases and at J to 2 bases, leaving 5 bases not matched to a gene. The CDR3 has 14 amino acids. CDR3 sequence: CASSSARGTYEQYF. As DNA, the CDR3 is TGTGCCAGCAGTTCGGCCAGGGGGACCTACGAGCAGTACTTC.

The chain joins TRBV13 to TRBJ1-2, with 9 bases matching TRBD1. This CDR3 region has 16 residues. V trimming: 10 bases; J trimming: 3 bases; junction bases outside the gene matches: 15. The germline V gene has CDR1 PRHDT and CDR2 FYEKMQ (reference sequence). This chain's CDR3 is CATHPRDRVPYYGYTF. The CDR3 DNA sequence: TGTGCCACCCATCCCCGGGACAGGGTGCCGTACTATGGCTACACCTTC.

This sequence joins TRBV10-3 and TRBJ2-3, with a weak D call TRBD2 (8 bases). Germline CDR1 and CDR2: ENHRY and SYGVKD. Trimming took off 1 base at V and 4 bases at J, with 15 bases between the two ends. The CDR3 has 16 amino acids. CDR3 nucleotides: TGTGCCATCAGTGAGTATCTTAGCGGGACAGCAGATACGCAGTATTTT. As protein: CAISEYLSGTADTQYF.

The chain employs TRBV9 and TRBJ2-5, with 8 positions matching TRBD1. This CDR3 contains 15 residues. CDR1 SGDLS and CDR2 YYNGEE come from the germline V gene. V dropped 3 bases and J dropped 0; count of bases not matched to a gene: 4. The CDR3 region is CASSGRDRYQETQYF. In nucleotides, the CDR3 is TGTGCCAGCAGCGGCCGGGACAGGTACCAAGAGACCCAGTACTTC.

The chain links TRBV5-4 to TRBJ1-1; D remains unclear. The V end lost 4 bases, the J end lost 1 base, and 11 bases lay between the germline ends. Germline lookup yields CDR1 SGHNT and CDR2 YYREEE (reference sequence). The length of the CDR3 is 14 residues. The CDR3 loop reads CASSPQQKNTEAFF. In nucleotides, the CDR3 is TGTGCCAGCAGCCCACAGCAGAAGAACACTGAAGCTTTCTTT.

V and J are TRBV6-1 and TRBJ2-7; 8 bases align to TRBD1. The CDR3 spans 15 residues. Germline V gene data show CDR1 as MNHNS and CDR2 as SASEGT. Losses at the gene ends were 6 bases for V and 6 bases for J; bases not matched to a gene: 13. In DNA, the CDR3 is TGTGCCAGCAGCCACGGACAGGGAGCTCCTTTCGAGCAGTACTTC. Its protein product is CASSHGQGAPFEQYF.

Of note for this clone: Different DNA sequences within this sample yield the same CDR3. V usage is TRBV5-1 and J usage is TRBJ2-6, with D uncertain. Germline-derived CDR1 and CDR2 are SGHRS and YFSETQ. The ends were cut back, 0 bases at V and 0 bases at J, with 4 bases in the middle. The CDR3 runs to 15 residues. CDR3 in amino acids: CASSLGVSGANVLTF. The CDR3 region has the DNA TGCGCCAGCAGCTTGGGAGTCTCTGGGGCCAACGTCCTGACTTTC.

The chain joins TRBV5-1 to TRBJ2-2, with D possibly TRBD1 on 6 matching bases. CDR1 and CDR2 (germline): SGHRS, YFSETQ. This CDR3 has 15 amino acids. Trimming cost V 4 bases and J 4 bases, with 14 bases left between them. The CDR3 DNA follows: TGCGCCAGCAGCATGAACAGGGTTTTCACCGGGGAGCTGTTTTTT. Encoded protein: CASSMNRVFTGELFF.

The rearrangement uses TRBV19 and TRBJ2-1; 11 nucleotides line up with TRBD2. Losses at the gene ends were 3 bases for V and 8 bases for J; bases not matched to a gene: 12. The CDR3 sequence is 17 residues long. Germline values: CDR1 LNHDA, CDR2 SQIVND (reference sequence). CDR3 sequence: CASSITSGSHPRHEQFF. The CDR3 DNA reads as TGTGCCAGTAGTATCACTAGCGGGAGTCATCCTCGACATGAGCAGTTCTTC. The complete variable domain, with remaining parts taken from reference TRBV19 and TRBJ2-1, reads DGGITQSPKYLFRKEGQNVTLSCEQNLNHDAMYWYRQDPGQGLRLIYYSQIVNDFQKGDIAEGYSVSREKKESFPLTVTSAQKNPTAFYLCASSITSGSHPRHEQFFGPGTRLTVL.

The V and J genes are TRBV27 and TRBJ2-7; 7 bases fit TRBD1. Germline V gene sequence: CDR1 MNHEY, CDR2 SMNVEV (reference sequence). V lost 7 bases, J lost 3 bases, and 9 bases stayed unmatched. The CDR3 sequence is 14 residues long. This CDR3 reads CASKGRQGNYEQYF. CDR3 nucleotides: TGTGCCAGCAAAGGTAGACAGGGAAACTACGAGCAGTACTTC.

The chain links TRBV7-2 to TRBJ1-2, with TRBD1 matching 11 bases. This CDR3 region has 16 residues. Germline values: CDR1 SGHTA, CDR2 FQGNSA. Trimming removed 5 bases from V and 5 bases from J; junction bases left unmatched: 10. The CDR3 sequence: CASSLRTGGGVYGYTF. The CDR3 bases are TGTGCCAGCAGCCTCCGGACAGGGGGCGGCGTTTATGGCTACACCTTC.